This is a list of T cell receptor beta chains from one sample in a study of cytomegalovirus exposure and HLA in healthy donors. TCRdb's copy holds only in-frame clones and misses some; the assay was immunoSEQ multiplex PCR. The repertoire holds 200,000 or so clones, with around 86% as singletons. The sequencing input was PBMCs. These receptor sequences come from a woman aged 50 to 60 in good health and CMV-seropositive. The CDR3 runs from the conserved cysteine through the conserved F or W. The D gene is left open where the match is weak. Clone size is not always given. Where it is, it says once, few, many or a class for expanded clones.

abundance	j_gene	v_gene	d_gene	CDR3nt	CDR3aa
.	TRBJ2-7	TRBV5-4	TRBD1	TGTGCCAGCAGCTGGGGACAGGGGCCCAACGAGCAGTACTTC	CASSWGQGPNEQYF
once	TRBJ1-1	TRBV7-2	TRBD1	TGTGCCAGCAGCTTACGACAGGGCGAGACTGAAGCTTTCTTT	CASSLRQGETEAFF
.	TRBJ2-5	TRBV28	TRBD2	TGTGCCAGCAGCCGCCGTGGCGGGGGACACCAAGAGACCCAGTACTTC	CASSRRGGGHQETQYF
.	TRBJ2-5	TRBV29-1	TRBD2	TGCAGCGTTGTGGGTCGTAGCGGGAGAGGAGAGACCCAGTACTTC	CSVVGRSGRGETQYF
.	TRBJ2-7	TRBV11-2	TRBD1	TGTGCCAGCAGTCACGGGACAGGGGGCTACGAGCAGTACTTC	CASSHGTGGYEQYF
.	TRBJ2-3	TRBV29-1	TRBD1	TGCAGCGGAGGGGGACAGGGCACAGATACGCAGTATTTT	CSGGGQGTDTQYF
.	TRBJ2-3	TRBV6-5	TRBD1	TGTGCCAGCGGCCCGACAGGGGTGACAGATACGCAGTATTTT	CASGPTGVTDTQYF
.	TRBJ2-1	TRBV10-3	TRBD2	TGTGCCATCAGTCTAGCGGGGGGGAACAACAATGAGCAGTTCTTC	CAISLAGGNNNEQFF
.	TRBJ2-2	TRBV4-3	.	TGCGCCAGCAGCCAAGATCAACAGCTTAAGCTGTTTTTT	CASSQDQQLKLFF
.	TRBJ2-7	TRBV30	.	TGTGCCTGGAGTGTAGGAGGGACCGTATACGAGCAGTACTTC	CAWSVGGTVYEQYF
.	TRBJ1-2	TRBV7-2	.	TGTGCCAGCAGCTTAGCCCACGGGAACACGGGCTATGGCTACACCTTC	CASSLAHGNTGYGYTF
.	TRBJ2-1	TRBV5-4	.	TGTGCCAGCAGCGTAGAACAGGGCGATGAGCAGTTCTTC	CASSVEQGDEQFF
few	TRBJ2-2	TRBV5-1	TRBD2	TGCGCCAGCAGCCTAGCGGTAAACACCGGGGAGCTGTTTTTT	CASSLAVNTGELFF
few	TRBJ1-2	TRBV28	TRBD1	TGTGCCAGCAGTCCAGGGGGCAACTATGGCTACACCTTC	CASSPGGNYGYTF
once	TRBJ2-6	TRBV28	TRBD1	TGTGCCAGCAGTTTATTCCCGACAGGGGAATCTGGGGCCAACGTCCTGACTTTC	CASSLFPTGESGANVLTF
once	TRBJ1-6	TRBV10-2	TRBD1	TGCGCCAGCAGTGAGTCCTCCGGGACAGAGGGATCACCCCTCCACTTT	CASSESSGTEGSPLHF
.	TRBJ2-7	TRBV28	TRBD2	TGTGCCAGCAGTTTAACTCTGGGGGATAGCGGGAGATCCTACGAGCAGTACTTC	CASSLTLGDSGRSYEQYF
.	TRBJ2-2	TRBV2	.	TGTGCCAGCACCGTGGCGGGGGCCAACACCGGGGAGCTGTTTTTT	CASTVAGANTGELFF
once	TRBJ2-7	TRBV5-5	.	TGTGCCAGCAGCTACCCCGACAGGCCCTACGAGCAGTACTTC	CASSYPDRPYEQYF
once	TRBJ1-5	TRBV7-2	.	TGTGCCAGCAGCTTCTCTATTCAGGGCCTCGCTCCCCAGCATTTT	CASSFSIQGLAPQHF